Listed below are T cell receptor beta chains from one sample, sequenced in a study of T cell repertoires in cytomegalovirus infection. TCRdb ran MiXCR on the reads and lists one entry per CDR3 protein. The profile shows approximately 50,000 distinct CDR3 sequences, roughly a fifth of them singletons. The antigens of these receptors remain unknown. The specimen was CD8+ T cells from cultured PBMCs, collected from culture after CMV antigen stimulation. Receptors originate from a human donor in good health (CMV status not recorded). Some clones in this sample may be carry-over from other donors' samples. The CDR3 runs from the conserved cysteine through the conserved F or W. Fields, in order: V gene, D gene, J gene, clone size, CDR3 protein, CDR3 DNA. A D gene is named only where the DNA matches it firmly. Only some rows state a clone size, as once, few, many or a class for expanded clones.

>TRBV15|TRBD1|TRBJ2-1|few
CATSRPGQGPNEQFF
TGTGCCACCAGCAGACCGGGACAGGGCCCCAATGAGCAGTTCTTC
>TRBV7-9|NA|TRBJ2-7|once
CASSLGIGREQYF
TGTGCCAGCAGCTTAGGCATCGGACGCGAGCAGTACTTC
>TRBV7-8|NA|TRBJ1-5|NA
CASSRDSNQPQHF
TGTGCCAGCAGCCGTGATAGCAATCAGCCCCAGCATTTT
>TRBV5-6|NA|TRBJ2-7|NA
CASSLAGGGFSYEQYF
TGTGCCAGCAGCTTGGCGGGTGGAGGATTCTCCTACGAGCAGTACTTC
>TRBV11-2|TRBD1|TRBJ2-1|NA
CASSTQTGGAGYNEQFF
TGTGCCAGCAGCACCCAGACAGGGGGGGCTGGCTACAATGAGCAGTTCTTC
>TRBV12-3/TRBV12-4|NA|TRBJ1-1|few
CASNTPPVGHTEAFF
TGTGCCAGCAACACCCCTCCGGTGGGGCATACTGAAGCTTTCTTT
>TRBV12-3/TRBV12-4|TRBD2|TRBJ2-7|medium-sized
CASSPRGEGYEQYF
TGTGCCAGCAGTCCACGGGGGGAAGGGTACGAGCAGTACTTC
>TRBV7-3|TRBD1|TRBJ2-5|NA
CASSNRDRVLETQYF
TGTGCCAGCAGCAACCGGGACAGGGTCCTGGAGACCCAGTACTTC
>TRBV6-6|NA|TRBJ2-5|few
CASSPGGLVPKQETQYF
TGTGCCAGCAGTCCAGGGGGACTAGTCCCAAAACAAGAGACCCAGTACTTC
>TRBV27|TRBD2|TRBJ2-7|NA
CASSPGLAGDEQYF
TGTGCCAGCAGTCCAGGACTAGCGGGGGATGAGCAGTACTTC
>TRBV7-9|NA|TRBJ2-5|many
CASSTGTRWETQYF
TGTGCCAGCAGCACCGGGACGAGGTGGGAGACCCAGTACTTC
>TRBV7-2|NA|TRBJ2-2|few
CASSPWGGGTGELFF
TGTGCCAGCAGCCCCTGGGGAGGGGGCACCGGGGAGCTGTTTTTT
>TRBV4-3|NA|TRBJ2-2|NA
CASSYYIANTGELFF
TGCGCCAGCAGCTACTACATAGCGAACACCGGGGAGCTGTTTTTT
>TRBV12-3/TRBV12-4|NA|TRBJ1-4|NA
CASSYPTAHATNEKLFF
TGTGCCAGCAGTTACCCGACAGCCCATGCAACTAATGAAAAACTGTTTTTT
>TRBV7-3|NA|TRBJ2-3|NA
CASSLTPTRPTDTQYF
TGTGCCAGCAGCTTAACCCCTACGCGCCCCACAGATACGCAGTATTTT
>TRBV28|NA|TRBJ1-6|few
CASSLYRGRNNSPLHF
TGTGCCAGCAGTTTATACAGAGGGCGTAATAATTCACCCCTCCACTTT
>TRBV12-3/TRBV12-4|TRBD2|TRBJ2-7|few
CASNPGLDFYEQYF
TGTGCCAGCAACCCGGGACTAGACTTCTACGAGCAGTACTTC
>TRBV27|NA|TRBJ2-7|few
CASSLSIGTLYEQYF
TGTGCCAGCAGTTTATCGATCGGGACGCTCTACGAGCAGTACTTC
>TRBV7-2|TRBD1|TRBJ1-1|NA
CASRPGTGSTEAFF
TGTGCCAGCAGGCCCGGGACAGGGAGTACTGAAGCTTTCTTT
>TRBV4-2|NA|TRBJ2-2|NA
CASTQESKSNTGELFF
TGTGCCAGCACCCAAGAGTCGAAGTCGAACACCGGGGAGCTGTTTTTT
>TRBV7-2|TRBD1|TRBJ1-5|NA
CASSPRGGFNQPQHF
TGTGCCAGCAGCCCCAGGGGGGGATTCAATCAGCCCCAGCATTTT
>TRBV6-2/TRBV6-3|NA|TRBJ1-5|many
CASSYFSSPKPQHF
TGTGCCAGCAGTTACTTCTCCAGCCCGAAGCCCCAGCATTTT
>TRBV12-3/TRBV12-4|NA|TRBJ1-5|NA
CASSSDRFSNQPQHF
TGTGCCAGCAGTTCAGACAGATTTAGCAATCAGCCCCAGCATTTT
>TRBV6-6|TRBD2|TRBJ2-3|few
CASSPTSGRTDTQYF
TGTGCCAGCAGTCCGACTAGCGGGAGGACAGATACGCAGTATTTT
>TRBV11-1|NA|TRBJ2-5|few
CASSWEIQETQYF
TGTGCCAGCAGCTGGGAGATCCAAGAGACCCAGTACTTC
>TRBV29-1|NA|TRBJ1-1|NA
CSVGGLPAHSDTEAFF
TGCAGCGTTGGAGGGCTACCCGCACATTCCGACACTGAAGCTTTCTTT
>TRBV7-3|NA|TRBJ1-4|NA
CASSSPDGWTNEKLFF
TGTGCCAGCAGCTCTCCGGATGGGTGGACTAATGAAAAACTGTTTTTT
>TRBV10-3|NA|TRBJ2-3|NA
CAISGSGPTDTQYF
TGTGCCATCAGTGGTAGCGGACCCACAGATACGCAGTATTTT
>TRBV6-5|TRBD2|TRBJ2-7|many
CASRPGLAGRHEQYF
TGTGCCAGCAGGCCGGGCCTAGCGGGGCGCCACGAGCAGTACTTC
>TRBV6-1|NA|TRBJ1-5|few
CASSEIGSQPQHF
TGTGCCAGCAGTGAAATAGGTAGTCAGCCCCAGCATTTT
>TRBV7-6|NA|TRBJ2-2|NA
CASSLSPSTGELSF
TGTGCCAGCAGCTTATCTCCCTCCACCGGGGAGCTGTCTTTT
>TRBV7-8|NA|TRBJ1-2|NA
CASSSGTMGTRYGYTF
TGTGCCAGCAGCTCGGGGACAATGGGGACGAGATATGGCTACACCTTC
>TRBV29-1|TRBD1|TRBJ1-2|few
CSAQGQVDYGYTF
TGCAGCGCCCAGGGACAGGTCGACTATGGCTACACCTTC
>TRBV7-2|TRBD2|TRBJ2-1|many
CASSVPWTSGGAGREQFF
TGTGCCAGCAGCGTACCGTGGACTAGCGGGGGGGCGGGTAGGGAGCAGTTCTTC
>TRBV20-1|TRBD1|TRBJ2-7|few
CSATHPAWDRESYEQYF
TGCAGTGCAACACACCCGGCTTGGGACAGGGAATCCTACGAGCAGTACTTC
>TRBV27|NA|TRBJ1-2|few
CASSLIGGRSGYTF
TGTGCCAGCAGTTTAATCGGGGGGCGGTCTGGCTACACCTTC
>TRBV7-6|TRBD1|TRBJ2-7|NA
CASSPGQGNSYEQYF
TGTGCCAGCAGCCCGGGACAGGGGAACTCCTACGAGCAGTACTTC
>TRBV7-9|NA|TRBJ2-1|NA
CASVGGGNNEQFF
TGTGCCAGCGTCGGGGGAGGAAACAATGAGCAGTTCTTC
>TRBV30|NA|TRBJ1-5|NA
CAWSGEAARQPQHF
TGTGCCTGGAGTGGGGAGGCAGCGAGGCAGCCCCAGCATTTT
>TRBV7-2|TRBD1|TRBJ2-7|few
CASSSRDRGYYEQYF
TGTGCCAGCAGCAGCCGGGACAGGGGATACTACGAGCAGTACTTC
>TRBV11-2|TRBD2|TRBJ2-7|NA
CASSPLAGGVPYEQYF
TGTGCCAGCAGCCCACTGGCGGGAGGGGTCCCCTACGAGCAGTACTTC
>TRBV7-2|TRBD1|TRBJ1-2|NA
CASSSGQLAYGYTF
TGTGCCAGCAGCTCGGGACAGCTCGCCTATGGCTACACCTTC
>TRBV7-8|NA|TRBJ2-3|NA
CASTYTFWGTDTQYF
TGTGCCAGCACCTACACCTTCTGGGGCACAGATACGCAGTATTTT
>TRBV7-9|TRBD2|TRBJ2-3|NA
CASSSWTSERTDTQYF
TGTGCCAGCAGCTCCTGGACTAGCGAGCGCACAGATACGCAGTATTTT
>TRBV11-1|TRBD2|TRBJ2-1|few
CASSLRGLAGKGEQFF
TGTGCCAGCAGCCTAAGAGGGCTAGCGGGGAAGGGTGAGCAGTTCTTC